This TCR beta chain came from a study of human T cells and chemical hapten exposure. Overall study: Per-sample TCR yield variability stemmed mainly from small pooled library volume differences. General study points: Those TCRs sitting above 1 in 1000 frequency stayed the same with DPC sensitization.

This clonotype was found a few times. As yet, its antigen is unknown. The CDR3 loop spans 16 amino acids. Germline CDR1 MDHEN, CDR2 SYDVKM. Trimming removed 3 bases from V and 4 bases from J; junction bases left unmatched: 9. Sample time point: healthy volunteer bleed at 6 weeks. Total RNA came from unfractionated whole blood. Within the library, unique molecular identifiers were attached to each individual cDNA molecule. As handled by the study authors: Sample TCR counts, which ranged from about 20,000 to 690,600, had a median of around 93,000. TCRdb reprocessed the RACE reads with MiXCR, giving one entry per CDR3 protein. These V and J calls are TCRdb output, not the study's own analysis. The data hold around 80,000 distinct CDR3 sequences, with over 7% observed a single time.

The sequenced sample consisted of whole blood. V is TRBV28 and J is TRBJ2-3, with TRBD1 matching 8 bases. This sequence originates from a male donor in good health. Some clones in this sample may be carry-over from other donors' samples. CDR3 amino acids: CASSFQDRATPDTQYF. CDR3 in DNA: TGTGCCAGCAGTTTCCAGGACAGGGCGACTCCAGATACGCAGTATTTT.